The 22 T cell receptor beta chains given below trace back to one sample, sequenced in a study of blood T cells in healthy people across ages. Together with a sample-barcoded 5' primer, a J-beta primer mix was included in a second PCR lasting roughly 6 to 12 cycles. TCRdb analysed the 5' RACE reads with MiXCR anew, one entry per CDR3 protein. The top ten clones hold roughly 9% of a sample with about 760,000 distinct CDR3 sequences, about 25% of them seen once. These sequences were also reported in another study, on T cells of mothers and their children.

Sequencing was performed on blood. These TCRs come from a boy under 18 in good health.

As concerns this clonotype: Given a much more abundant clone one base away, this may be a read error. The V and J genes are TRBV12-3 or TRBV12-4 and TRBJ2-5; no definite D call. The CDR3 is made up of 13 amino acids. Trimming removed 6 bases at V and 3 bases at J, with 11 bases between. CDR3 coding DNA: TGTGCCAGCAGGTTGTACGGAGAAGAGACCCAGTACTTC. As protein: CASRLYGEETQYF.

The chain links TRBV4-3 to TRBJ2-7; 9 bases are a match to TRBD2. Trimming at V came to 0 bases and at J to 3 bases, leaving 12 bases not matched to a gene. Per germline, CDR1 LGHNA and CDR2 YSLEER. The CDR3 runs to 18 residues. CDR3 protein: CASSQDFSASGVVYEQYF. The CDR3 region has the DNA TGCGCCAGCAGCCAAGATTTTTCGGCTAGCGGGGTAGTCTACGAGCAGTACTTC.

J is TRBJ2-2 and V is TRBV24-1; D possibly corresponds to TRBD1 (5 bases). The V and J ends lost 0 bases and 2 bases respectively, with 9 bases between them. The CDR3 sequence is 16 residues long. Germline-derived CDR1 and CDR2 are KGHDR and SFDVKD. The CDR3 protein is CATSDLRGLNTGELFF. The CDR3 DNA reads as TGTGCCACCAGTGATTTGAGGGGATTAAACACCGGGGAGCTGTTTTTT.

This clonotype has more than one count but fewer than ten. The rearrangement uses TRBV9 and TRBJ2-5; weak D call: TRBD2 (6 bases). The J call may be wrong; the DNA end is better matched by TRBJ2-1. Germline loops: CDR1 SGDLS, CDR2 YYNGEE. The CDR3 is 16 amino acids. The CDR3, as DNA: TGTGCCAGCAGCGTAGCGTACGGCCTAGCGAGCAATGAGCAGTTCTTC. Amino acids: CASSVAYGLASNEQFF.

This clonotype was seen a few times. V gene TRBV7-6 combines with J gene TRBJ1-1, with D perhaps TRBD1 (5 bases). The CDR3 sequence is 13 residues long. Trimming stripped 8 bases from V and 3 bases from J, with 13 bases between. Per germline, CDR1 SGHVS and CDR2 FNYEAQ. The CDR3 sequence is CASAGGIDTEAFF. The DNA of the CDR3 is TGTGCCAGCGCGGGGGGTATCGACACTGAAGCTTTCTTT.

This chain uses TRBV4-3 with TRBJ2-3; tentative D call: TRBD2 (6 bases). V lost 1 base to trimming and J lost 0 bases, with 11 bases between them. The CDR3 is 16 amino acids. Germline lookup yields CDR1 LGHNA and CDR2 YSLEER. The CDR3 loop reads CASSQGGDASTDTQYF. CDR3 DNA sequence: TGCGCCAGCAGCCAAGGGGGGGACGCTAGCACAGATACGCAGTATTTT.

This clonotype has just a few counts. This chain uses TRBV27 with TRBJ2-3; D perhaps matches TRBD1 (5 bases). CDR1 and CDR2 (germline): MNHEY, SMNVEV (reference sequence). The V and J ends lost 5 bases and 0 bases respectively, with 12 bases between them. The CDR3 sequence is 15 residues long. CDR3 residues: CASSPPPGSTDTQYF. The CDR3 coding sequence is TGTGCCAGCAGTCCCCCCCCAGGGAGCACAGATACGCAGTATTTT.

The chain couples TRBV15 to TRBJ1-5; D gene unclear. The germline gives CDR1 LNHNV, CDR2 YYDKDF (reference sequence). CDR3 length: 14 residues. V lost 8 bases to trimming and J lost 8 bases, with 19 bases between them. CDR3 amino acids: CATGRRWGEEPQHF. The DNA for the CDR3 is TGTGCCACCGGCCGCCGATGGGGAGAAGAGCCCCAGCATTTT.

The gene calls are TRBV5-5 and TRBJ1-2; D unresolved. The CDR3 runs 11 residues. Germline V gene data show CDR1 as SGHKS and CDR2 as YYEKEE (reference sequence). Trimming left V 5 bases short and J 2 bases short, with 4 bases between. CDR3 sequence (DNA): TGTGCCAGCAGGGAGAACTATGGCTACACCTTC. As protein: CASRENYGYTF.

CDR3 nucleotides: TGTGCCAGCAGTCAAGGGCCCGATCAGCCCCAGCATTTT. Translation: CASSQGPDQPQHF. The J gene is TRBJ1-5, the V gene TRBV7-3; D remains unclear. Germline values: CDR1 SGHTA, CDR2 FQGTGA. Deletions cut 6 bases from V and 5 bases from J, with 11 bases between. The CDR3 sequence is 13 residues long. The variable domain in full, with the rest retrieved from reference TRBV7-3 and TRBJ1-5, is GAGVSQTPSNKVTEKGKYVELRCDPISGHTALYWYRQSLGQGPEFLIYFQGTGAADDSGLPNDRFFAVRPEGSVSTLKIQRTERGDSAVYLCASSQGPDQPQHFGDGTRLSIL.

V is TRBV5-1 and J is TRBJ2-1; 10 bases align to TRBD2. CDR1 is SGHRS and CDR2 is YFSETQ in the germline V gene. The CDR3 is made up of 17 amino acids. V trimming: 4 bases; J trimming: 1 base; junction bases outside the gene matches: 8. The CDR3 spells CASSLDRTSGSYNEQFF. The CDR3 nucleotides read TGCGCCAGCAGCCTAGACAGGACTAGCGGTTCCTACAATGAGCAGTTCTTC.

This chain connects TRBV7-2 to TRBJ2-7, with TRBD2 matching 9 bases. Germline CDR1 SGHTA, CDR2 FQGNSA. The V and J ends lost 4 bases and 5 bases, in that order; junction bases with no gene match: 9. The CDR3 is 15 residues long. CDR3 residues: CASSSGGLAQDEQYF. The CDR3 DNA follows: TGTGCCAGCAGCTCCGGGGGACTAGCTCAGGACGAGCAGTACTTC.

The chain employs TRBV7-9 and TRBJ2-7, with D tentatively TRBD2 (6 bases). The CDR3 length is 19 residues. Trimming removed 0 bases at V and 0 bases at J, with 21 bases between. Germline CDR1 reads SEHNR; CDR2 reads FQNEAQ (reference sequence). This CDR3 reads CASSLAFEARPGGSYEQYF. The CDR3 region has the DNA TGTGCCAGCAGCTTAGCGTTTGAGGCACGACCCGGGGGCTCCTACGAGCAGTACTTC.

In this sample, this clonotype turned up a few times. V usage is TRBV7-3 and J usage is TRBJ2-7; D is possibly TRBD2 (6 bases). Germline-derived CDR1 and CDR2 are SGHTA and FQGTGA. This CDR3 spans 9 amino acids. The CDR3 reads CATGGVRYF. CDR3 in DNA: TGTGCTACGGGCGGGGTCCGGTACTTC. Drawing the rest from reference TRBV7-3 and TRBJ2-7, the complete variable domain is GAGVSQTPSNKVTEKGKYVELRCDPISGHTALYWYRQSLGQGPEFLIYFQGTGAADDSGLPNDRFFAVRPEGSVSTLKIQRTERGDSAVYLCATGGVRYFGPGTRLTVT.

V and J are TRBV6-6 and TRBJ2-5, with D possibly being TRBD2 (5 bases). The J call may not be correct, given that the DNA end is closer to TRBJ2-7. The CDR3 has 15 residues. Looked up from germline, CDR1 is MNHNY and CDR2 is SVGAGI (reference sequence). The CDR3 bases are TGTGCCAGCAGTCGCTCGGGATCCCCCTCCTACGAGCAGTACTTC. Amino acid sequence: CASSRSGSPSYEQYF.

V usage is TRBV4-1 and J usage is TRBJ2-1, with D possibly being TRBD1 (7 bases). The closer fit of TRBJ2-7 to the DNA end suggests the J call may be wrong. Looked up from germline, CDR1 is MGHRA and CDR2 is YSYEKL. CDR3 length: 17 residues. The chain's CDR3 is CASSPLPSGDRAYEQYF. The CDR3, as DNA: TGCGCCAGCAGCCCCCTACCCTCGGGGGACAGAGCCTACGAGCAGTACTTC.

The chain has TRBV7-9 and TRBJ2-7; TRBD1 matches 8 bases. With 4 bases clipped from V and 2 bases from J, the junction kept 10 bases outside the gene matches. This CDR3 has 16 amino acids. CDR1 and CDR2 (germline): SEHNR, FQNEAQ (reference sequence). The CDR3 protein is CASSSVRQGITYEQYF. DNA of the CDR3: TGTGCCAGCAGCTCCGTGAGACAGGGGATCACCTACGAGCAGTACTTC.

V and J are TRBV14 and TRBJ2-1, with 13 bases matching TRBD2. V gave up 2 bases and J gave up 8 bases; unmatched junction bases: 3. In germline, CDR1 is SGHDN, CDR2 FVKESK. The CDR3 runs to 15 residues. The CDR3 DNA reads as TGTGCCAGCAGCCAATGGACTAGCGGGGGTTATGAGCAGTTCTTC. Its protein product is CASSQWTSGGYEQFF.

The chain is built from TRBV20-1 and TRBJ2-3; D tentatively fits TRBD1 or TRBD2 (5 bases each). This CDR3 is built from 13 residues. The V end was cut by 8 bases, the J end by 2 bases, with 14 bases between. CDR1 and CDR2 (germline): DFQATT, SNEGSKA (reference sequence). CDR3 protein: CSSYQGATDTQYF. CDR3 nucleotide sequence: TGCAGTTCTTACCAGGGAGCCACAGATACGCAGTATTTT.

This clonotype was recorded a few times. The CDR3 DNA is TGTGCCAGCAGTCCGGACATGGCCGGAGCTTTCTTT. This gives the protein CASSPDMAGAFF. This chain uses TRBV12-3 or TRBV12-4 with TRBJ1-1; tentative D call: TRBD1 (5 bases). V was cut by 5 bases and J by 10 bases, with 14 bases left in between. The CDR3 length is 12 residues.

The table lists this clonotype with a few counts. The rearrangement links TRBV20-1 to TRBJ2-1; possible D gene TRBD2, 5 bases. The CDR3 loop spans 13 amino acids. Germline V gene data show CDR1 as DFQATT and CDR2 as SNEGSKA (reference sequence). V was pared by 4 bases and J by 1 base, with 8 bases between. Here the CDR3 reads CSATTGSYNEQFF. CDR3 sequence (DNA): TGCAGTGCTACGACGGGGTCCTACAATGAGCAGTTCTTC.

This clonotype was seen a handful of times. In DNA, the CDR3 is TGTGCCAGCAGCCCAGGACAGGGACGAGGGACTGAAGCTTTCTTT. Its translation is CASSPGQGRGTEAFF. This sequence joins TRBV13 and TRBJ1-1; TRBD1 matches at 8 bases. In germline, CDR1 is PRHDT, CDR2 FYEKMQ (reference sequence). The CDR3 runs to 15 residues. Germline trimming cut 5 bases from V and 5 bases from J; bases unmatched to any gene: 10.